These 10 T cell receptor beta chains originate from one sample sequenced in a study of blood T cell repertoires in COVID-19. This table comes from immunoSEQ multiplex PCR, and its TCRdb copy is limited to in-frame clones, with some not included. The sample lists 75,000 to 90,000 clones; roughly 87% were seen once. The sequenced sample consisted of peripheral blood. The receptors stem from a woman between 50 and 59 years old in a cohort sampled during active COVID-19.

The rearrangement links TRBV6-5 to TRBJ1-5; D ambiguous. V gave up 6 bases and J gave up 3 bases, with 12 bases separating them. Per germline, CDR1 MNHEY and CDR2 SVGAGI. The CDR3 runs to 14 residues. This CDR3 reads CASSLTGFNQPQHF. Here the CDR3 DNA reads TGTGCCAGCAGCCTAACGGGGTTCAATCAGCCCCAGCATTTT.

The V and J genes are TRBV28 and TRBJ1-5; 7 bases map to TRBD1. CDR3 length equals 14 residues. Germline V gene lookup returns CDR1 MDHEN and CDR2 SYDVKM. J gave up 7 bases and V 7 bases, and 10 bases lay outside the gene matches. As DNA, the CDR3 is TGTGCCAGCACCCTCGACAGGGTTAGGCAGCCCCAGCATTTT. It yields the protein CASTLDRVRQPQHF.

This clone is a singleton in its sample. CDR3: CASSGSSGGLEQFF. In nucleotides, the CDR3 is TGTGCCAGTAGTGGTTCTTCAGGGGGCCTCGAGCAGTTCTTC. V is TRBV19 and J is TRBJ2-1, with TRBD1 matching over 8 bases. Unmatched junction bases numbered 10, after V lost 5 bases and J lost 10 bases. Germline V gives CDR1 LNHDA, CDR2 SQIVND (reference sequence). CDR3 length: 14 residues.

The chain combines TRBV29-1 with TRBJ2-1; D is perhaps TRBD2 (6 bases). Germline CDR1 SQVTM, CDR2 ANQGSEA. The V end was cut by 6 bases, the J end by 0 bases, with 18 bases between. This CDR3 spans 16 amino acids. CDR3 coding DNA: TGCAGCGTCCCTCTACGGGACTCGAGCTCCTACAATGAGCAGTTCTTC. This translates into CSVPLRDSSSYNEQFF.

This clone was counted between two and nine times. This sequence joins TRBV11-2 and TRBJ2-7, with TRBD2 identical over 8 bases. This CDR3 is 16 amino acids long. Trimming removed 5 bases from V and 7 bases from J; junction bases left unmatched: 16. The V gene's germline CDR1 is SGHAT and CDR2 FQNNGV. CDR3 loop: CASSPSGLALFMEQYF. CDR3 coding DNA: TGTGCCAGCAGCCCATCAGGACTAGCCCTTTTTATGGAGCAGTACTTC.

In its sample, this clone was seen once. V is TRBV29-1 and J is TRBJ1-1; 9 bases fit TRBD1. This CDR3 contains 11 residues. Germline CDR1 SQVTM, CDR2 ANQGSEA. Trimming cost V 7 bases and J 8 bases; bases outside gene matches: 5. CDR3 DNA sequence: TGCAGCGCCAACAGGGGGCGCGAAGCTTTCTTT. It specifies CSANRGREAFF. The full variable domain, with the rest looked up from reference TRBV29-1 and TRBJ1-1, is SAVISQKPSRDICQRGTSLTIQCQVDSQVTMMFWYRQQPGQSLTLIATANQGSEATYESGFVIDKFPISRPNLTFSTLTVSNMSPEDSSIYLCSANRGREAFFGQGTRLTVV.

This sequence joins TRBV7-9 and TRBJ2-7, with D hard to call. This CDR3 region has 12 residues. CDR1 and CDR2 from the germline V gene are SEHNR and FQNEAQ (reference sequence). V lost 5 bases to trimming and J lost 6 bases, with 11 bases between them. CDR3 sequence (DNA): TGTGCCAGCAGCAGTAAATCGGGCGAGCAGTACTTC. Protein product: CASSSKSGEQYF. The full variable domain, in which reference TRBV7-9 and TRBJ2-7 provide the parts outside the CDR3, is DTGVSQNPRHKITKRGQNVTFRCDPISEHNRLYWYRQTLGQGPEFLTYFQNEAQLEKSRLLSDRFSAERPKGSFSTLEIQRTEQGDSAMYLCASSSKSGEQYFGPGTRLTVT.

This clone was picked up one time. J is TRBJ2-1 and V is TRBV4-2; TRBD2 is a possible D gene (7 bases). Germline CDR1 reads LGHNA; CDR2 reads YNFKEQ. The V gene lost 8 bases and the J gene lost 2 bases, with 13 bases spanning the gap. There are 14 residues in the CDR3. The CDR3, as DNA: TGTGCCAGCCGCGGAGGGGGGGCCTACAATGAGCAGTTCTTC. Its translation is CASRGGGAYNEQFF.

V and J are TRBV7-2 and TRBJ1-1; D gene unclear. The V and J ends lost 6 bases and 1 base respectively, with 15 bases between them. This CDR3 spans 15 amino acids. The germline gives CDR1 SGHTA, CDR2 FQGNSA. CDR3 region: CASRPSSGGNTEAFF. Written as DNA, the CDR3 is TGTGCCAGCAGACCCTCATCGGGTGGGAACACTGAAGCTTTCTTT.

The V call is TRBV7-2, the J call TRBJ2-1, with unresolved D. This CDR3 is 13 amino acids long. Trimming cost V 4 bases and J 9 bases, with 13 bases left between them. Germline CDR1 is SGHTA and CDR2 is FQGNSA. CDR3 coding DNA: TGTGCCAGCAGCTCCCGCGAGAGTCTTGAGCAGTTCTTC. It codes for CASSSRESLEQFF.